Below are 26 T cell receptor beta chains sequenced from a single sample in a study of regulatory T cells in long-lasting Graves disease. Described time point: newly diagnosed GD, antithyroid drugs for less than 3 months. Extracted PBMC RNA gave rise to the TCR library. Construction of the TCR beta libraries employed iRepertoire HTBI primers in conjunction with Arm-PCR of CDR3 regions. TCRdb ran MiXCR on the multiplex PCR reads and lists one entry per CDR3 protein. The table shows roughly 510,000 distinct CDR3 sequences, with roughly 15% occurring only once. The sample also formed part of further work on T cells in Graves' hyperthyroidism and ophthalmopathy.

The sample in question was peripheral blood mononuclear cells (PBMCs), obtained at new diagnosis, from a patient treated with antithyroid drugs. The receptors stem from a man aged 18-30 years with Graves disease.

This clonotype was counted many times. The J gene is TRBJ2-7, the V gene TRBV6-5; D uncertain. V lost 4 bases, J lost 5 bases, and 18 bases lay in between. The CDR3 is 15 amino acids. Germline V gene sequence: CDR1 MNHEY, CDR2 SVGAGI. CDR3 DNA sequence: TGTGCCAGCAGTTTACCCCGACAAGGCGGTCACGAGCAGTACTTC. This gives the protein CASSLPRQGGHEQYF.

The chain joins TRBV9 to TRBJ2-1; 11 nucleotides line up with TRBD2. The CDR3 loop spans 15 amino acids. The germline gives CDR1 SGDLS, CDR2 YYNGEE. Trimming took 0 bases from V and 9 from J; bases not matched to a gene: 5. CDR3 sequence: CASSVELAGVVEQFF. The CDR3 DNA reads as TGTGCCAGCAGCGTAGAACTAGCGGGAGTGGTTGAGCAGTTCTTC.

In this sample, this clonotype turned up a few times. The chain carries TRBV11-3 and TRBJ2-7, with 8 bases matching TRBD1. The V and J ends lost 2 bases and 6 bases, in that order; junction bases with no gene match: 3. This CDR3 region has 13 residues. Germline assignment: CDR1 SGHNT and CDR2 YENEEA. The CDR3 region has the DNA TGTGCCAGCAGCTTAACAGGGGGAGGCGAGCAGTACTTC. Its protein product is CASSLTGGGEQYF.

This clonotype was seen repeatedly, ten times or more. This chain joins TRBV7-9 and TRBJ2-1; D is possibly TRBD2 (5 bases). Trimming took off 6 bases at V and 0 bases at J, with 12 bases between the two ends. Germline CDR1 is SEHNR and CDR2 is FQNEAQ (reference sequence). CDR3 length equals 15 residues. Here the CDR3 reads CASSELGGSYNEQFF. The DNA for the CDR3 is TGTGCCAGCAGTGAACTAGGTGGCTCCTACAATGAGCAGTTCTTC.

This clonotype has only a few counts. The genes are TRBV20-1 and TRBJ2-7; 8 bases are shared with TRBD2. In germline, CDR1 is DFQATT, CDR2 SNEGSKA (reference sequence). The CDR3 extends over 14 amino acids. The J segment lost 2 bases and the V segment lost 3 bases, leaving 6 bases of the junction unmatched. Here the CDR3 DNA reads TGCAGTGCTAGTCATCGGGGGGGCCCCTACGAGCAGTACTTC. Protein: CSASHRGGPYEQYF.

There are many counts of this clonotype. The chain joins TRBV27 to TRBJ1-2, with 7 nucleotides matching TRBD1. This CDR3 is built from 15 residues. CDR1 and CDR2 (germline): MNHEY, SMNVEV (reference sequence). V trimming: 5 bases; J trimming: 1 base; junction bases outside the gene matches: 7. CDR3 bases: TGTGCCAGCAGTCTCCGGACAGGACTTAACTATGGCTACACCTTC. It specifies CASSLRTGLNYGYTF.

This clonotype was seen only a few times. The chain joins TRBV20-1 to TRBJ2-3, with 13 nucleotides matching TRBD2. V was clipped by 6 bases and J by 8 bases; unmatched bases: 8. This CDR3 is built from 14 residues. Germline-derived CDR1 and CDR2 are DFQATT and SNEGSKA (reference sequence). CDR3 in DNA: TGCAGTGCCGGGACTAGCGGGACCTCAGGTACGCAGTATTTT. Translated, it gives CSAGTSGTSGTQYF.

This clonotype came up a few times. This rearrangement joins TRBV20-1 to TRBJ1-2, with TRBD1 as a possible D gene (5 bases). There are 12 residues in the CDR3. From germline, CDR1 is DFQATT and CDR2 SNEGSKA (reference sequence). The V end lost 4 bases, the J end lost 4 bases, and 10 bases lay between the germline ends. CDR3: CSATTGSYGYTF. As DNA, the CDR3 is TGCAGTGCTACAACAGGATCCTATGGCTACACCTTC.

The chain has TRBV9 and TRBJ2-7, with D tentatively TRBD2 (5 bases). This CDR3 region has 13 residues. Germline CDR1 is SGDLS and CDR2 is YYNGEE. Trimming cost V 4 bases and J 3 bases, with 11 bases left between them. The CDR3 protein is CASSQEAGYEQYF. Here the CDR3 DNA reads TGTGCCAGCAGCCAAGAGGCGGGCTACGAGCAGTACTTC.

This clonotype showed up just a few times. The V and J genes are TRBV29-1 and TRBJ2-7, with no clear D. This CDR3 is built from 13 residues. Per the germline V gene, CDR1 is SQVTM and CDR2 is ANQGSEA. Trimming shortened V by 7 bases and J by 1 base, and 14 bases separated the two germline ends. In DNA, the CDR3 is TGCAGCGATACGGACCGAGGATCCTACGAGCAGTACTTC. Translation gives CSDTDRGSYEQYF.

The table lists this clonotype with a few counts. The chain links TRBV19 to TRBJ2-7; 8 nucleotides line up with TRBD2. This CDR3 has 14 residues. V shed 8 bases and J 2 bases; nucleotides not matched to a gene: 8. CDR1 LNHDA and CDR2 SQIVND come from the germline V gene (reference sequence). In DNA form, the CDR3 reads TGTGCCAGTGCCGGACTAGCACCCACCTACGAGCAGTACTTC. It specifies CASAGLAPTYEQYF.

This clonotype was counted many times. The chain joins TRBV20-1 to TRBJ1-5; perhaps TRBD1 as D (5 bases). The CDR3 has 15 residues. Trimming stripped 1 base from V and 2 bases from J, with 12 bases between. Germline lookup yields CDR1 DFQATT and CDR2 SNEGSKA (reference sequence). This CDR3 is CSARVGGGGNQPQHF. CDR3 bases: TGCAGTGCTAGAGTTGGGGGGGGAGGCAATCAGCCCCAGCATTTT.

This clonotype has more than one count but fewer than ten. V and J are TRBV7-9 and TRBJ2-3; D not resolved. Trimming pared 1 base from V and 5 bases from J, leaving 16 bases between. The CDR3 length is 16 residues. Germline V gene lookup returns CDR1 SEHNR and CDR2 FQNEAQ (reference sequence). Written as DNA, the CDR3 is TGTGCCAGCAGCTTAGGACCATTAGGCCGGATAGATACGCAGTATTTT. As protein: CASSLGPLGRIDTQYF.

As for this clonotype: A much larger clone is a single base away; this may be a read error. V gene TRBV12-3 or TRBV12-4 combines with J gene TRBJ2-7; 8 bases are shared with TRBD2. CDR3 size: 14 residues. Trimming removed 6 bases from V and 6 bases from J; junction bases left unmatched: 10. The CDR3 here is CASSRGTRLSEQYF. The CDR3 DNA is TGTGCCAGCAGCAGAGGGACTAGACTCAGCGAGCAGTACTTC.

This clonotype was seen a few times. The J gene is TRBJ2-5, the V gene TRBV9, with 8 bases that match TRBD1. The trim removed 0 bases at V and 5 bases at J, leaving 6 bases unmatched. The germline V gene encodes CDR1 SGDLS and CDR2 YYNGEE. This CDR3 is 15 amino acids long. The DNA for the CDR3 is TGTGCCAGCAGCGTAGGGACAGGGACGGTGGAGACCCAGTACTTC. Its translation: CASSVGTGTVETQYF.

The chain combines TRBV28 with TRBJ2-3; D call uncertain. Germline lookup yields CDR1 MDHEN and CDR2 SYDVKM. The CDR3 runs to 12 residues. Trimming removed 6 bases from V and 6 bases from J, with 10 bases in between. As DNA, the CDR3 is TGTGCCAGCAGCACGGATTCGGATACGCAGTATTTT. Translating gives CASSTDSDTQYF.

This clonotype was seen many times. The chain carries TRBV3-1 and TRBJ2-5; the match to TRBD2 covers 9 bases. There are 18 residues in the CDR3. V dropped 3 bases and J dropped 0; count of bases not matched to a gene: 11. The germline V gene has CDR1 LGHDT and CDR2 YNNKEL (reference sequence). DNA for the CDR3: TGTGCCAGCAGCCAGTTCCTAGCGGGAACTACGTACCAAGAGACCCAGTACTTC. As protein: CASSQFLAGTTYQETQYF.

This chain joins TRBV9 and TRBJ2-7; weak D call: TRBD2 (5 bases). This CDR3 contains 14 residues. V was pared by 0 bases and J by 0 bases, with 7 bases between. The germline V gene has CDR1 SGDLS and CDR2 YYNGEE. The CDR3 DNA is TGTGCCAGCAGCGTAGATACTAGCTCCTACGAGCAGTACTTC. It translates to CASSVDTSSYEQYF.

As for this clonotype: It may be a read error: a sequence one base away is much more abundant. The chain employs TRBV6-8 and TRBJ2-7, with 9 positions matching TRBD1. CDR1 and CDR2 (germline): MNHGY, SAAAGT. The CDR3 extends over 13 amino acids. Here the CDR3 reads CASRGTGPYGQYF. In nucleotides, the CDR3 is TGTGCCAGCAGGGGGACAGGGCCCTACGGGCAGTACTTC.

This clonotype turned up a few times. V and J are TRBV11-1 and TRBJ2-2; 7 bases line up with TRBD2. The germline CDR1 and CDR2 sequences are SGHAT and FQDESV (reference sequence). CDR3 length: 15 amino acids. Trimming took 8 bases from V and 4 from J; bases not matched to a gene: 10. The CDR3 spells CASSQVGGSTGELFF. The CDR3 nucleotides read TGTGCCAGCTCCCAGGTGGGGGGGAGCACCGGGGAGCTGTTTTTT.

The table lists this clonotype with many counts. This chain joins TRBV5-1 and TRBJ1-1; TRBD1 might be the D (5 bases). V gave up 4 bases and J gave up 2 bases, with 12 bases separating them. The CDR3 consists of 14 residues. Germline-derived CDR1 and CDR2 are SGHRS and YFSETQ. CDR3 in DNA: TGCGCCAGCAGCCCCTGGGGCCAAAACACTGAAGCTTTCTTT. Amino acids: CASSPWGQNTEAFF. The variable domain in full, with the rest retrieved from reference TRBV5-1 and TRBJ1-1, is KAGVTQTPRYLIKTRGQQVTLSCSPISGHRSVSWYQQTPGQGLQFLFEYFSETQRNKGNFPGRFSGRQFSNSRSEMNVSTLELGDSALYLCASSPWGQNTEAFFGQGTRLTVV.

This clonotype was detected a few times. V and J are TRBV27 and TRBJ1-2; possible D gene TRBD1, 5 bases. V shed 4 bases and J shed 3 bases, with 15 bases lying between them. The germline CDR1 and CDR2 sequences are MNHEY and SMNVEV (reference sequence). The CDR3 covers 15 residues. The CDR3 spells CASSSLAGTDYGYTF. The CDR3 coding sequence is TGTGCCAGCAGTTCCCTCGCGGGGACCGACTATGGCTACACCTTC.

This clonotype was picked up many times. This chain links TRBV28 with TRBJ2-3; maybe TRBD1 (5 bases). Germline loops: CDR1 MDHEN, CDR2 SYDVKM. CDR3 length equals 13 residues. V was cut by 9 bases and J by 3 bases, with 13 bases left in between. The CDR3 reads CASFQGMTDTQYF. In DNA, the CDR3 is TGTGCCAGTTTCCAGGGTATGACAGATACGCAGTATTTT. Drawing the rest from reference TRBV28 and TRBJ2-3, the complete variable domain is DVKVTQSSRYLVKRTGEKVFLECVQDMDHENMFWYRQDPGLGLRLIYFSYDVKMKEKGDIPEGYSVSREKKERFSLILESASTNQTSMYLCASFQGMTDTQYFGPGTRLTVL.

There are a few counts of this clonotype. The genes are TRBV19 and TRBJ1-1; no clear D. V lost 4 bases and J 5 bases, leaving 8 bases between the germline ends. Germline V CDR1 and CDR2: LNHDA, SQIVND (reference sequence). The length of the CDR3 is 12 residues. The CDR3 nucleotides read TGTGCCAGTAGTAAATATGGGACTGAAGCTTTCTTT. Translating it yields CASSKYGTEAFF.

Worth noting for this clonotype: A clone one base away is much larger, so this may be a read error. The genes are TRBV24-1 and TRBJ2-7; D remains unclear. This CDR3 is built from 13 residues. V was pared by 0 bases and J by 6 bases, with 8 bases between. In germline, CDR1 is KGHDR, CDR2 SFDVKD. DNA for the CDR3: TGTGCCACCAGTGATTTGACTTTATTCGAGCAGTACTTC. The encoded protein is CATSDLTLFEQYF.

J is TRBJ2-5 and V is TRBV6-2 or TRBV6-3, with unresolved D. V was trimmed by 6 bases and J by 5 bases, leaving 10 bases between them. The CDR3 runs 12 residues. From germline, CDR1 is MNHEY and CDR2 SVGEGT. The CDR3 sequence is CASSLRVETQYF. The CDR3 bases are TGTGCCAGCAGCCTAAGGGTGGAGACCCAGTACTTC.